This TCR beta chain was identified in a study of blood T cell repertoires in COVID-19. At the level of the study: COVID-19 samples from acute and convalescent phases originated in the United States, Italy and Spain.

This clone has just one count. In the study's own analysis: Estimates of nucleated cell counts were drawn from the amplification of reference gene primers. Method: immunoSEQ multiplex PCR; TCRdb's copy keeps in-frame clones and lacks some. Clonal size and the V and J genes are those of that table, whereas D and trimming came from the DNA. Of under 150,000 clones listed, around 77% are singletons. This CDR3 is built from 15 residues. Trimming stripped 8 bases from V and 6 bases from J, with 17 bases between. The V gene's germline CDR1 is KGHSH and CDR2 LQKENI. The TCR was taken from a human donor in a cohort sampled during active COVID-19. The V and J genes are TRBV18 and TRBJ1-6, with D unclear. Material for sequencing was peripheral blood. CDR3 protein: CASTRTAPFNSPLHF. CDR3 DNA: TGTGCCAGCACTAGAACAGCGCCGTTTAATTCACCCCTCCACTTT.